This T cell receptor (beta chain) was profiled in a study of blood T cell repertoires in COVID-19. Study background: Both acute and convalescent COVID-19 samples were obtained from the United States, Italy and Spain. Nucleic acid was either cDNA or gDNA, and it came from T cells, B-cell-depleted T cells, or PBMCs.

This table comes from immunoSEQ multiplex PCR, and its TCRdb copy is limited to in-frame clones, with some not included. The table includes under 100,000 clones, over 60% detected once. Germline assignment: CDR1 ENHRY and CDR2 SYGVKD. This CDR3 is built from 11 residues. The germline V and J ends were trimmed by 10 bases and 8 bases, with 14 bases remaining between them. The sequenced material came from peripheral blood. The source of this sequence is a woman aged 80 or older with active or convalescent COVID-19. The chain uses TRBV10-3 and TRBJ1-2, with D hard to call. In DNA, the CDR3 is TGTGCCACCCGATCGGTGGTGGGCTACACCTTC. Its protein product is CATRSVVGYTF.